Listed below are T cell receptor beta chains from one sample, sequenced in a study of blood T cell repertoires in COVID-19. Produced via immunoSEQ multiplex PCR; TCRdb's table is partial and in-frame only. The data contain over 200,000 clones, 75% to 90% of them seen just once; the ten biggest clones take up 5.1%. Sequenced material: peripheral blood. The source of these receptors is a human donor in a cohort sampled during active COVID-19. Both conserved end residues are part of each CDR3. Fields, in order: clone size, D gene, J gene, V gene, CDR3 length, CDR3 DNA, CDR3 protein. D genes are given only for firm matches. Clone sizes are given selectively: once, few, many, or a class where the clone is expanded.

. . TRBJ2-7 TRBV29-1 13 TGCAGCGTTGTTGGCAGGGCGATCCACGAGCAGTACTTC CSVVGRAIHEQYF
once TRBD1 TRBJ1-1 TRBV24-1 15 TGTGCCACCAGTGACGCGCGGACAGGGGACACTGAAGCTTTCTTT CATSDARTGDTEAFF
once TRBD2 TRBJ2-5 TRBV7-9 13 TGTGCCAGCAGCAAGACTAGCGGGGAGACCCAGTACTTC CASSKTSGETQYF
. . TRBJ2-7 TRBV9 16 TGTGCCAGCAGCTCACAGGGTAGCTCGAGGGGCTACGAGCAGTACTTC CASSSQGSSRGYEQYF
. . TRBJ2-7 TRBV20-1 12 TGCAGTGCTAGTAACAACCCCTACGAGCAGTACTTC CSASNNPYEQYF
. . TRBJ1-3 TRBV27 15 TGTGCCAGCAGGACCACAGGGTCCTCTGGAAACACCATATATTTT CASRTTGSSGNTIYF
. TRBD2 TRBJ2-7 TRBV7-9 15 TGTGCCAGCAGCTCTGGGAGGGAGAGCTCCTACGAGCAGTACTTC CASSSGRESSYEQYF
once TRBD1 TRBJ2-7 TRBV5-1 18 TGCGCCAGCAGCCTAAAACCTTCGACAGGGCCCATCCCCTACGAGCAGTACTTC CASSLKPSTGPIPYEQYF
. TRBD1 TRBJ1-1 TRBV19 18 TGTGCCAGCAGACCGTCCGGGACAGGGACTTTAATGAACACTGAAGCTTTCTTT CASRPSGTGTLMNTEAFF
. . TRBJ2-1 TRBV11-1 15 TGTGCCAGCAGCACGACTACTTTTTTGGGGAATGAGCAGTTCTTC CASSTTTFLGNEQFF
. . TRBJ2-7 TRBV9 16 TGTGCCAGCAGCCCCCGGGGAGAACCCCTATCCTACGAGCAGTACTTC CASSPRGEPLSYEQYF
. TRBD1 TRBJ1-5 TRBV29-1 15 TGCAGCGTTGGGTCCCAGGGGGGAGGAGGGCAGCCCCAGCATTTT CSVGSQGGGGQPQHF
. . TRBJ2-7 TRBV5-4 14 TGTGCCAGCAGCTTGGACAGGGAAACCTACGAGCAGTACTTC CASSLDRETYEQYF
. . TRBJ2-1 TRBV29-1 16 TGCAGCGTTGATCCCCCCAAAGGGGGTTCTGTCGATGAGCAGTTCTTC CSVDPPKGGSVDEQFF
. . TRBJ1-1 TRBV11-1 15 TGTGCCAGCAGCTTAGAAATAGGAGGAAAGGTTGGAGCTTTCTTT CASSLEIGGKVGAFF
. TRBD2 TRBJ2-5 TRBV6-5 15 TGTGCCAGCAGCCGAAGGGGACTAGCGGGAGAGACCCAGTACTTC CASSRRGLAGETQYF
. . TRBJ1-1 TRBV5-1 13 TGCGCCAGCAGCTTAATGGCTCTGGCTGAAGCTTTCTTT CASSLMALAEAFF
. . TRBJ1-5 TRBV4-3 14 TGCGCCAGCAGCCAAGGGGTGGGGGGTCAGCCCCAGCATTTT CASSQGVGGQPQHF
. TRBD1 TRBJ1-1 TRBV2 16 TGTGCCAGCAGTGGGACAGGGGGCGGTTTTGGGGATGAAGCTTTCTTT CASSGTGGGFGDEAFF
. TRBD1 TRBJ2-3 TRBV18 15 TGTGCCAGCTCACCAACTTTAGGACAGGGTGGTACGCAGTATTTT CASSPTLGQGGTQYF
once TRBD2 TRBJ2-3 TRBV5-5 18 TGTGCCAGCAGAAGATTATTTTTTACTAGCGGGGGCACAGATACGCAGTATTTT CASRRLFFTSGGTDTQYF
. . TRBJ2-7 TRBV9 13 TGTGCCAGCAGCGGGGACTTATCCGACGAGCAGTACTTC CASSGDLSDEQYF
. TRBD2 TRBJ2-3 TRBV11-2 16 TGTGCCAGCAGCTTAGGGGGACTAGCGGGAGCAGATACGCAGTATTTT CASSLGGLAGADTQYF
. TRBD2 TRBJ2-5 TRBV10-3 15 TGTGCCACCTCGGGACTAGCGGGAGGGGAGGAGACCCAGTACTTC CATSGLAGGEETQYF
. . TRBJ2-3 TRBV18 16 TGTGCCAGCTCACCATTGGCTCGGGGGAGCACAGATACGCAGTATTTT CASSPLARGSTDTQYF
. . TRBJ1-6 TRBV28 15 TGTGCCAGCAGTTCACGGGGGGGTCTGAATTCACCCCTCCACTTT CASSSRGGLNSPLHF
. TRBD1 TRBJ1-2 TRBV6-2/TRBV6-3 13 TGTGCCAGCAGCCGCGGGACAGGGGGAGGCTACACCTTC CASSRGTGGGYTF
few TRBD1 TRBJ1-1 TRBV28 16 TGTGCCAGCAGTCCGAATCCGGGACAGGGATACACTGAAGCTTTCTTT CASSPNPGQGYTEAFF
few TRBD1 TRBJ2-7 TRBV4-1 17 TGCGCCAGCAGCCAAGATTTAGGGACAGGGGTGACCTACGAGCAGTACTTC CASSQDLGTGVTYEQYF
. . TRBJ2-4 TRBV27 12 TGTGCCAGCAGTTTAGGGGGGAACATTCAGTACTTC CASSLGGNIQYF
. . TRBJ1-4 TRBV7-6 17 TGTGCCAGCAGCATTGACTCCAAGGGAGCAACTAATGAAAAACTGTTTTTT CASSIDSKGATNEKLFF
. . TRBJ1-3 TRBV6-5 15 TGTGCCAGCAGTTACGATCGGGGGGAAGGAAACACCATATATTTT CASSYDRGEGNTIYF
. TRBD1 TRBJ2-7 TRBV5-5 13 TGTGCCAGCAGCCCTGACAGGGGGCAAGAGCAGTACTTC CASSPDRGQEQYF